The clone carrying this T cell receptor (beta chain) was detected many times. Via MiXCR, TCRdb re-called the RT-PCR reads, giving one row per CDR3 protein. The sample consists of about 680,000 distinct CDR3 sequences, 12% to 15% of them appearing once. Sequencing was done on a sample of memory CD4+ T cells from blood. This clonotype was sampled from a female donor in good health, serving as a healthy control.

The CDR3 DNA sequence: TGCGCCAGCAGCCAAGATAAAGATCTTTATAGGGCCGGGGAGCTGTTTTTT. Its translation is CASSQDKDLYRAGELFF. This rearrangement joins TRBV4-3 to TRBJ2-2; D unresolved. Germline V gene data show CDR1 as LGHNA and CDR2 as YSLEER. Trimming took 0 bases from V and 6 from J, leaving 17 bases between them. This CDR3 contains 17 residues.